Listed here are 4 T cell receptor beta chains from one sample, sequenced in a study of blood T cell repertoires in COVID-19. The method was immunoSEQ multiplex PCR; TCRdb's version includes in-frame clones alone and lacks a portion of them. Among approximately 190,000 clones listed, about 85% were seen once. The source material was peripheral blood. These receptors all come from a human donor in a cohort sampled during active COVID-19.

This chain links TRBV20-1 with TRBJ2-7; the match to TRBD2 covers 8 bases. There are 13 residues in the CDR3. The trim removed 3 bases at V and 2 bases at J, leaving 3 bases unmatched. Germline CDR1 reads DFQATT; CDR2 reads SNEGSKA (reference sequence). In DNA form, the CDR3 reads TGCAGTGCTAGTCGGGAGGGTCCCTACGAGCAGTACTTC. As protein: CSASREGPYEQYF.

V gene TRBV18 combines with J gene TRBJ1-2; 7 bases are a match to TRBD1. Per the germline V gene, CDR1 is KGHSH and CDR2 is LQKENI. Trimming cost V 4 bases and J 4 bases; bases outside gene matches: 12. This CDR3 comprises 16 residues. The CDR3 spells CASSRDSGAITYGYTF. The CDR3 DNA follows: TGTGCCAGCTCACGGGACAGTGGGGCCATAACCTATGGCTACACCTTC.

This clone was found a few times. The chain employs TRBV27 and TRBJ2-1; D possibly corresponds to TRBD2 (6 bases). With 4 bases removed from V and 8 bases from J, the gap between germline ends came to 21 bases. Germline CDR1 and CDR2: MNHEY and SMNVEV (reference sequence). This CDR3 is built from 16 residues. CDR3 residues: CASSYARRGVGYEQFF. The CDR3 nucleotides are TGTGCCAGCAGTTACGCCCGACGCGGGGTTGGCTATGAGCAGTTCTTC.

This rearrangement joins TRBV7-9 to TRBJ2-4, with D maybe TRBD2 (6 bases). Germline assignment: CDR1 SEHNR and CDR2 FQNEAQ (reference sequence). The V end was cut by 5 bases, the J end by 4 bases, with 9 bases between. This CDR3 has 13 residues. The CDR3 DNA is TGTGCCAGCAGCACCGCGGGGAAAAACATTCAGTACTTC. Translation gives CASSTAGKNIQYF.